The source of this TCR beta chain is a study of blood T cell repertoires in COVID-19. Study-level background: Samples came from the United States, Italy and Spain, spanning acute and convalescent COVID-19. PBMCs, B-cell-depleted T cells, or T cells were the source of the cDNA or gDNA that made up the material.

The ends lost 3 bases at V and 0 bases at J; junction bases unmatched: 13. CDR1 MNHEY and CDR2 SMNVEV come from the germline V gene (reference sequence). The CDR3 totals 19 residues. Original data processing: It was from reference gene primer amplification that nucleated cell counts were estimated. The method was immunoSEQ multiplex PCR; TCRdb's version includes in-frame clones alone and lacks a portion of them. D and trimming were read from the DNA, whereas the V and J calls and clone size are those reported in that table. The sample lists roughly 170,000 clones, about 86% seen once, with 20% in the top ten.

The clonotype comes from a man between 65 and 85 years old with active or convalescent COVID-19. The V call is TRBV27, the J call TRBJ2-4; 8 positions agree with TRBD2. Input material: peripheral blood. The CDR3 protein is CASSFRAGGNSLAKNIQYF. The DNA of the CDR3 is TGTGCCAGCAGTTTTAGGGCGGGGGGCAATTCCTTAGCCAAAAACATTCAGTACTTC.